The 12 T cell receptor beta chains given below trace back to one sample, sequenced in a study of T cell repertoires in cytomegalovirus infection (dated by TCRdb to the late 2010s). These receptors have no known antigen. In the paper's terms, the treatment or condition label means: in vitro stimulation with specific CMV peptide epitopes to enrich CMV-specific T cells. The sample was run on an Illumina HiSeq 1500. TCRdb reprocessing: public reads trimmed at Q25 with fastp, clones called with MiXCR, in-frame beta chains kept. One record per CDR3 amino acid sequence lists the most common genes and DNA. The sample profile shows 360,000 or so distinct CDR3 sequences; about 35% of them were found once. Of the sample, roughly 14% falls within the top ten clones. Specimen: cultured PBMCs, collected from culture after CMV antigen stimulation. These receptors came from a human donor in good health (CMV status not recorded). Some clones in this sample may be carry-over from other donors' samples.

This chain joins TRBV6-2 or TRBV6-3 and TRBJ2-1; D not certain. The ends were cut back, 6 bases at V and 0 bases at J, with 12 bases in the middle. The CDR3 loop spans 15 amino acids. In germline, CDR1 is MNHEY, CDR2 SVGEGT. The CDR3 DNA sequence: TGTGCCAGCAGCCCCGTACCGGTCTCCTACAATGAGCAGTTCTTC. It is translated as CASSPVPVSYNEQFF.

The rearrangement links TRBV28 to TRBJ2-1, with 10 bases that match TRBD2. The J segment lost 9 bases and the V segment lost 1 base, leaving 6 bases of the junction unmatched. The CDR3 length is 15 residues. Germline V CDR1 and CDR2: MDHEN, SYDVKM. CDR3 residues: CASSLSPSGSTEQFF. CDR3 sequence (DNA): TGTGCCAGCAGTTTATCCCCTAGCGGGAGCACTGAGCAGTTCTTC.

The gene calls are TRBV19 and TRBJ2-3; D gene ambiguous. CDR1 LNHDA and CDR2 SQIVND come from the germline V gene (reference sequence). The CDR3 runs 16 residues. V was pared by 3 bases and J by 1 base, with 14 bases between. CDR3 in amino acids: CASSMMGSAGTDTQYF. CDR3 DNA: TGTGCCAGTAGTATGATGGGCAGCGCTGGCACAGATACGCAGTATTTT. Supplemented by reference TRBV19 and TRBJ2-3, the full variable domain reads DGGITQSPKYLFRKEGQNVTLSCEQNLNHDAMYWYRQDPGQGLRLIYYSQIVNDFQKGDIAEGYSVSREKKESFPLTVTSAQKNPTAFYLCASSMMGSAGTDTQYFGPGTRLTVL.

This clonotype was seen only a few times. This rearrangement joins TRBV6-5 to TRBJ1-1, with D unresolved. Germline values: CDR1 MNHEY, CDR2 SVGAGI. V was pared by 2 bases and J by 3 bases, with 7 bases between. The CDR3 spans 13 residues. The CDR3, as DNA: TGTGCCAGCAGTTACGTGGTCGACACTGAAGCTTTCTTT. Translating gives CASSYVVDTEAFF.

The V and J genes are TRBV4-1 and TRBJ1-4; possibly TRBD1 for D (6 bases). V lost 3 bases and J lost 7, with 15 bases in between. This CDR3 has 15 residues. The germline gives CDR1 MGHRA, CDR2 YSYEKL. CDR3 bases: TGCGCCAGCAGCCAGGGGGGGACATGGAGTGAAAAACTGTTTTTT. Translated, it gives CASSQGGTWSEKLFF.

The CDR3 DNA sequence: TGCGCCAGCAGCCAGTCCCACACTGAAGCTTTCTTT. Its translation is CASSQSHTEAFF. The chain couples TRBV4-1 to TRBJ1-1; no firm D call. Germline-derived CDR1 and CDR2 are MGHRA and YSYEKL. The CDR3 length is 12 residues. The ends were cut back, 3 bases at V and 3 bases at J, with 5 bases in the middle.

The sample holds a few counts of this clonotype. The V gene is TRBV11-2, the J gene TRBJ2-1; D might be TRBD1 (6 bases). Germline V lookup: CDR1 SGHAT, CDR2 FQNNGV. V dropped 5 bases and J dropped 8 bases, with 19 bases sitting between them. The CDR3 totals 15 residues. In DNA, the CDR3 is TGTGCCAGCAGCCGTACAGGGAACGCGAGGGATGAGCAGTTCTTC. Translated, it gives CASSRTGNARDEQFF.

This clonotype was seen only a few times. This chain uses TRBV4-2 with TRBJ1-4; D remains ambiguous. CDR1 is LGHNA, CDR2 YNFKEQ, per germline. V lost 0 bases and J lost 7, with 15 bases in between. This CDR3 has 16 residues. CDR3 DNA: TGTGCCAGCAGCCAAGATGGCTGGGAGGGAGGTGAAAAACTGTTTTTT. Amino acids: CASSQDGWEGGEKLFF.

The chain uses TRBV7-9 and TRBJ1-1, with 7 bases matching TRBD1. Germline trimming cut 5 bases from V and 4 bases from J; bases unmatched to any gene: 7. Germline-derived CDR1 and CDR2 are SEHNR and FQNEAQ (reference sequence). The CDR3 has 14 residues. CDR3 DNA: TGTGCCAGCAGCATAGACAGGGTTGGCACTGAAGCTTTCTTT. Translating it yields CASSIDRVGTEAFF.

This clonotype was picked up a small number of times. Here the CDR3 reads CASTPGGPPGGHEQFF. DNA for the CDR3: TGTGCCAGCACCCCCGGCGGGCCGCCGGGTGGGCATGAGCAGTTCTTC. This chain connects TRBV7-8 to TRBJ2-1, with a weak D call TRBD2 (5 bases). Germline V CDR1 and CDR2: SGHVS, FQNEAQ. This CDR3 has 16 residues. Trimming pared 7 bases from V and 8 bases from J, leaving 24 bases between.

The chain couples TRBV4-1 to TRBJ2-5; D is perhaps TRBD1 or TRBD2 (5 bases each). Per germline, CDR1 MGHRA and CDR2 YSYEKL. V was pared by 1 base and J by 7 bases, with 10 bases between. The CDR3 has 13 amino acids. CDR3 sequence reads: CASSQGGFLTQYF. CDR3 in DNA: TGCGCCAGCAGCCAAGGGGGGTTTTTGACCCAGTACTTC.

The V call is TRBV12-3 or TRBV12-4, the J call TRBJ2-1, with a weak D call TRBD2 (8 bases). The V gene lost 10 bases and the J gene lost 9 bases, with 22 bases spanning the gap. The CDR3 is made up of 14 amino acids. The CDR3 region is CAIRTGGGGSEQFF. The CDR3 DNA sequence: TGTGCCATCCGAACGGGAGGGGGCGGGAGTGAGCAGTTCTTC.